This T cell receptor beta chain was sequenced in a study of blood T cell repertoires in COVID-19. Study background: PBMCs, B-cell-depleted T cells, or T cells were the source of the cDNA or gDNA that made up the material.

Under the authors' procedure: Amplified reference gene primers provided the basis for estimating nucleated cell counts. TCRdb's table, derived via immunoSEQ multiplex PCR, lists solely in-frame clones and lacks some. For V, J and clone size, that table is used; D and trimming come from the DNA. The sample carries 150,000 to 200,000 clones, about 80% recorded once. Germline assignment: CDR1 GTSNPN and CDR2 SVGIG (reference sequence). The CDR3 sequence is 13 residues long. V lost 3 bases and J lost 8; bases outside the gene matches: 7. This clone was counted once. The V gene is TRBV30, the J gene TRBJ1-2; 9 positions agree with TRBD1. The receptor comes from a man between 60 and 75 years old with acute or convalescent COVID-19. The specimen sequenced was peripheral blood. CDR3 in DNA: TGTGCCTGGAGCAGAACAGGGGGCCACGGCTACACCTTC. Translating it yields CAWSRTGGHGYTF.